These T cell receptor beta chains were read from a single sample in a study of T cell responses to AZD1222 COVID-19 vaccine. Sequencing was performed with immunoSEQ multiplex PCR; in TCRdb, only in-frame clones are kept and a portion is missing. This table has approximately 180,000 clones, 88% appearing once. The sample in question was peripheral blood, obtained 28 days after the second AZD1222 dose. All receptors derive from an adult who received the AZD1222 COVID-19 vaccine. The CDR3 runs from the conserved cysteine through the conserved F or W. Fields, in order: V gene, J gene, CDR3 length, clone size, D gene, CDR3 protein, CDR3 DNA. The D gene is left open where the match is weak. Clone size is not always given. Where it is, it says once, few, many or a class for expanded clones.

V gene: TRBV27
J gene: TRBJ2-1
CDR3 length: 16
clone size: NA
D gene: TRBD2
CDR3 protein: CASSRSGRASYNEQFF
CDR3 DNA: TGTGCCAGCAGTCGTAGCGGGAGGGCCTCCTACAATGAGCAGTTCTTC

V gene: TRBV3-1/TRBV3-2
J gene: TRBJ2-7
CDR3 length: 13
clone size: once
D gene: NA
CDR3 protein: CASSQGGVYEQYF
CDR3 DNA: TGTGCCAGCAGCCAAGGCGGGGTCTACGAGCAGTACTTC

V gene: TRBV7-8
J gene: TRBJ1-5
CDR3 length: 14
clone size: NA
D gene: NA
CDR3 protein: CASSPDTSNQPQHF
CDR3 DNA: TGTGCCAGCAGCCCGGACACGAGCAATCAGCCCCAGCATTTT

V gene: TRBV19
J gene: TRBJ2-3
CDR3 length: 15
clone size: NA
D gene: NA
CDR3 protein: CASRAHFTAADTQYF
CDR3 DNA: TGTGCCAGTAGGGCACATTTCACAGCGGCAGATACGCAGTATTTT

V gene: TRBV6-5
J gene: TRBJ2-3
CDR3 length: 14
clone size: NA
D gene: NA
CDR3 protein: CASRRGPSTDTQYF
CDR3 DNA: TGTGCCAGCAGACGGGGCCCTAGCACAGATACGCAGTATTTT

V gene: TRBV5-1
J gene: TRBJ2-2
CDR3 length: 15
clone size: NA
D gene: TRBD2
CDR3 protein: CASDPGLGNTGELFF
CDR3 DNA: TGCGCCAGCGATCCGGGACTAGGCAACACCGGGGAGCTGTTTTTT

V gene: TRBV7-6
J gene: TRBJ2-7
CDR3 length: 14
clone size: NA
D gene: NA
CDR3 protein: CASSIRGRTTEQYF
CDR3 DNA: TGTGCCAGCAGCATACGGGGGCGGACTACCGAGCAGTACTTC

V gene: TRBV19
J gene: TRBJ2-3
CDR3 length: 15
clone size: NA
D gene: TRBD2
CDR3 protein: CASSTTSGSTDTQYF
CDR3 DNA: TGTGCCAGTAGTACTACTAGCGGGAGCACAGATACGCAGTATTTT

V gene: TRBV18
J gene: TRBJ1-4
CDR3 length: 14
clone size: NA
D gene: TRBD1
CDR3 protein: CASKAQGAQEKLFF
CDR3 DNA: TGTGCCAGCAAAGCACAGGGGGCGCAGGAAAAACTGTTTTTT

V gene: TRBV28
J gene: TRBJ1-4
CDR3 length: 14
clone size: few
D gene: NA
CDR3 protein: CASSLLQGVGKLFF
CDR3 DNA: TGTGCCAGCAGTTTGCTTCAGGGAGTCGGAAAACTGTTTTTT

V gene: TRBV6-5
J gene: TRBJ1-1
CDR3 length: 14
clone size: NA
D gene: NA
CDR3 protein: CASSYSAGNTEAFF
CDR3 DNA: TGTGCCAGCAGTTACTCGGCGGGGAACACTGAAGCTTTCTTT

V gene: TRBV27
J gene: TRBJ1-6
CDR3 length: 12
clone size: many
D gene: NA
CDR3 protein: CASTLGNSPLHF
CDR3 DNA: TGTGCCAGCACCCTGGGCAATTCACCCCTCCACTTT

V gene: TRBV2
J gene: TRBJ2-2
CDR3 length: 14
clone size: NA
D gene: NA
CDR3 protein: CAGLRDINTGELFF
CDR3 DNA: TGTGCCGGACTTCGGGACATCAACACCGGGGAGCTGTTTTTT

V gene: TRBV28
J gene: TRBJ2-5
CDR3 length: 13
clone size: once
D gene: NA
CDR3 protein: CASSYWNQETQYF
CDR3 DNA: TGTGCCAGCAGTTACTGGAACCAAGAGACCCAGTACTTC

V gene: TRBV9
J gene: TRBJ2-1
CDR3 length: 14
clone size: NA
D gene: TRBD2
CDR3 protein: CASSQAGSYNEQFF
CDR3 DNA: TGTGCCAGCAGCCAAGCGGGGTCCTACAATGAGCAGTTCTTC

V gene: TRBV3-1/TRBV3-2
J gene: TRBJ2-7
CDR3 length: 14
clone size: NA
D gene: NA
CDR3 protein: CASSQDPQGDEQYF
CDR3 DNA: TGTGCCAGCAGCCAAGACCCCCAGGGTGACGAGCAGTACTTC

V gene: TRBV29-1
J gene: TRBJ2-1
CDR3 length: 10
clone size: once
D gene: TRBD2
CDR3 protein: CSAAGGEQFF
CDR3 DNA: TGCAGCGCCGCCGGGGGGGAGCAGTTCTTC

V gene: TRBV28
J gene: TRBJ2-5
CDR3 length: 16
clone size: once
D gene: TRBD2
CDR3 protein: CASTNGASGNQETQYF
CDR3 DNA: TGTGCCAGCACCAATGGGGCTAGCGGGAACCAAGAGACCCAGTACTTC

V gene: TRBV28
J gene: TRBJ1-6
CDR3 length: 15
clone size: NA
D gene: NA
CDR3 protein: CASSPPEGARSPLHF
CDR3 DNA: TGTGCCAGCAGTCCCCCGGAAGGGGCTCGATCACCCCTCCACTTT

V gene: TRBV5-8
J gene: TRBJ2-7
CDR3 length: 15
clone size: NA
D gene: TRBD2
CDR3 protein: CASSRTSGGSYEQYF
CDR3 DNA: TGTGCCAGCAGCCGGACTAGCGGGGGGTCCTACGAGCAGTACTTC

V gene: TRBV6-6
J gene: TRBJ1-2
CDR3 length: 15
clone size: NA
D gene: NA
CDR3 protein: CASSPTASPNYGYTF
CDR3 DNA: TGTGCCAGCAGTCCCACGGCGTCACCTAACTATGGCTACACCTTC

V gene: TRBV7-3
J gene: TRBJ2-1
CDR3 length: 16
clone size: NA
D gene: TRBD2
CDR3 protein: CASSSSGTSGDNEQFF
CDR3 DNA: TGTGCCAGCAGCTCCTCCGGGACTAGCGGGGACAATGAGCAGTTCTTC

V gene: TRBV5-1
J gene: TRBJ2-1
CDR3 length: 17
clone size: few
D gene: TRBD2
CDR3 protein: CASSLVPGLAGGNEQFF
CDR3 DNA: TGCGCCAGCAGCTTGGTTCCGGGACTAGCGGGAGGGAATGAGCAGTTCTTC

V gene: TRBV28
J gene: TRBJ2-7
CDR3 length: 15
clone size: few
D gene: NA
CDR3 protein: CASSLGAGLTYEQYF
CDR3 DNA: TGTGCCAGCAGTTTAGGAGCGGGCTTAACCTACGAGCAGTACTTC

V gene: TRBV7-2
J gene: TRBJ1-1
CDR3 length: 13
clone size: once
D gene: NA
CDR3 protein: CASSLRQFTEAFF
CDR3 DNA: TGTGCCAGCAGCTTGAGACAGTTCACTGAAGCTTTCTTT

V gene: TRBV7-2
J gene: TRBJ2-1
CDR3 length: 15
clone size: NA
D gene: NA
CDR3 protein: CASSPGGGRRHEQFF
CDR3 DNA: TGTGCCAGCAGCCCTGGTGGGGGAAGACGTCATGAGCAGTTCTTC

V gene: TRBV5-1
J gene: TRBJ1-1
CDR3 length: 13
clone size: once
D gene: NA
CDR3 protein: CASSFQGETEAFF
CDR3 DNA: TGCGCCAGCAGCTTCCAAGGAGAAACTGAAGCTTTCTTT

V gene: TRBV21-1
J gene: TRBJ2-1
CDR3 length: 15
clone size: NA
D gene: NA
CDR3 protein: CASSKSPTESNEQFF
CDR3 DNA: TGTGCCAGCAGCAAATCCCCGACTGAGAGTAATGAGCAGTTCTTC

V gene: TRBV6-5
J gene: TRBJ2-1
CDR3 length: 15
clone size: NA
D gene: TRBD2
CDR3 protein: CASSRLAESYNEQFF
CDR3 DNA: TGTGCCAGCAGCCGACTAGCGGAGTCCTACAATGAGCAGTTCTTC

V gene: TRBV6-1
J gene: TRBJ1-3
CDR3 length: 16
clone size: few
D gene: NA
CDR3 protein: CASSERGENSGNTIYF
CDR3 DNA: TGTGCCAGCAGTGAAAGGGGCGAGAACTCTGGAAACACCATATATTTT

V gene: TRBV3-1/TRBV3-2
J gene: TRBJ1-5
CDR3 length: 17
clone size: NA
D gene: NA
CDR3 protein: CASSQDQGVGVGQPQHF
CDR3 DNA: TGTGCCAGCAGCCAAGACCAGGGAGTGGGGGTGGGTCAGCCCCAGCATTTT

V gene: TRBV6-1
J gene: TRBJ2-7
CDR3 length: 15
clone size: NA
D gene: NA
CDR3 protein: CASSESGVSSYEQYF
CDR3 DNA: TGTGCCAGCAGTGAAAGTGGAGTGAGCTCCTACGAGCAGTACTTC

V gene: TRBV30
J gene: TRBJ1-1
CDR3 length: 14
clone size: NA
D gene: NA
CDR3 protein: CAWSRVDMNTEAFF
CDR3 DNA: TGTGCCTGGAGTAGGGTTGACATGAACACTGAAGCTTTCTTT

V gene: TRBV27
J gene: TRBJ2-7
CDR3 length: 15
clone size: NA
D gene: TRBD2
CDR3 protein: CASSQGGAGVHEQYF
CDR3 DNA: TGTGCCAGCAGTCAGGGCGGGGCGGGAGTACACGAGCAGTACTTC

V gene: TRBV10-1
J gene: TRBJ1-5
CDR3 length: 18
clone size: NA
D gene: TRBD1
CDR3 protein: CASSEDGTAWVGNQPQHF
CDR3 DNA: TGCGCCAGCAGTGAAGACGGGACAGCCTGGGTAGGAAATCAGCCCCAGCATTTT

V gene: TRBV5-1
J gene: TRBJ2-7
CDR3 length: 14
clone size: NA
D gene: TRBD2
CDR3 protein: CASSWGLARDEQYF
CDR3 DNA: TGCGCCAGCAGCTGGGGACTAGCGCGGGACGAGCAGTACTTC

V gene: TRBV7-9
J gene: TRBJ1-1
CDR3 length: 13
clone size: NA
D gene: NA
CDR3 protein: CASSLTWNTEAFF
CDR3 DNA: TGTGCCAGCAGCTTAACCTGGAACACTGAAGCTTTCTTT

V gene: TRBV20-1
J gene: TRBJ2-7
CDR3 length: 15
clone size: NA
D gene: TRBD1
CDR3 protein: CSASDPGQGPYEQYF
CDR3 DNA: TGCAGTGCTAGTGACCCGGGACAGGGACCCTACGAGCAGTACTTC

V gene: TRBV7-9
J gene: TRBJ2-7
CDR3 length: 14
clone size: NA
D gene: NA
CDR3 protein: CASVRRGESYEQYF
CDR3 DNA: TGTGCCAGCGTCCGCAGGGGGGAGTCCTACGAGCAGTACTTC

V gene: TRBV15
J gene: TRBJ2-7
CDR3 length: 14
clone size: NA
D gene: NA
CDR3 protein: CATSRDGQGYEQYF
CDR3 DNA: TGTGCCACCAGCAGAGATGGGCAGGGCTACGAGCAGTACTTC

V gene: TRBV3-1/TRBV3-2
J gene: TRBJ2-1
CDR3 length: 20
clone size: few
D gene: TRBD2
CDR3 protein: CASSQAQAGVSTQSYNEQFF
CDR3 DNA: TGTGCCAGCAGCCAAGCTCAAGCGGGAGTATCCACCCAGTCCTACAATGAGCAGTTCTTC

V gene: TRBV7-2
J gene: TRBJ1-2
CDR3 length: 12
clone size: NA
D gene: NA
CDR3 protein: CASSLGNYGYTF
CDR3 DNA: TGTGCCAGCAGCTTGGGTAACTATGGCTACACCTTC

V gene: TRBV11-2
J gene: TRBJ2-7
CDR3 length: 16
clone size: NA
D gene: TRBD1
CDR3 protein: CASSLGDSTSLYEQYF
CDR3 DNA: TGTGCCAGCAGCTTAGGGGACAGTACCTCCTTATACGAGCAGTACTTC

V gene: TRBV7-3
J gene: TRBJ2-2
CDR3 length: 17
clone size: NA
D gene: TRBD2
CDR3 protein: CASSLREVAGATGELFF
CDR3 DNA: TGTGCCAGCAGCTTAAGGGAGGTAGCGGGAGCCACCGGGGAGCTGTTTTTT

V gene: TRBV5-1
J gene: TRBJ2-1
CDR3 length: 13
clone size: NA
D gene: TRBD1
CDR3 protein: CASSAQTDRGEFF
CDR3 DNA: TGCGCCAGCAGCGCCCAGACCGACAGGGGCGAGTTCTTC

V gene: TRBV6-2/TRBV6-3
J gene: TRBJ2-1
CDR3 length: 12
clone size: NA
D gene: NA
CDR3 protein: CASSIQGNEQFF
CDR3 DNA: TGTGCCAGCAGCATTCAGGGGAATGAGCAGTTCTTC